Listed below are T cell receptor beta chains from one sample, sequenced in a study of cytomegalovirus exposure and HLA in healthy donors. TCRdb's copy holds only in-frame clones and misses some; the assay was immunoSEQ multiplex PCR. In the table there are 100,000 to 120,000 clones, under 85% of which are singletons. The sample comprised PBMCs. The receptors here all came from a man aged 18 to 30 in good health and CMV-seronegative. Both conserved end residues are part of each CDR3. D genes are given only for firm matches. A clone size is listed for some rows: how often the clone was seen (once, few, many), or a class if it is expanded.

V gene: TRBV5-6
D gene: .
J gene: TRBJ1-4
clone size: .
CDR3 protein: CASSLSGAALFF
CDR3 DNA: TGTGCCAGCAGCTTAAGCGGGGCCGCACTGTTTTTT

V gene: TRBV7-8
D gene: .
J gene: TRBJ2-1
clone size: .
CDR3 protein: CASSLDSGRRGFF
CDR3 DNA: TGTGCCAGCAGCTTAGATTCCGGGAGACGGGGGTTCTTC

V gene: TRBV4-1
D gene: .
J gene: TRBJ1-1
clone size: .
CDR3 protein: CASSQGSREAFF
CDR3 DNA: TGCGCCAGCAGCCAAGGGAGCCGTGAAGCTTTCTTT

V gene: TRBV7-9
D gene: .
J gene: TRBJ2-1
clone size: .
CDR3 protein: CASSFGGGATYNEQFF
CDR3 DNA: TGTGCCAGCAGCTTTGGTGGCGGGGCTACCTACAATGAGCAGTTCTTC

V gene: TRBV4-1
D gene: TRBD1
J gene: TRBJ1-4
clone size: .
CDR3 protein: CASSQAPGQLNEKLFF
CDR3 DNA: TGCGCCAGCAGCCAGGCACCGGGACAGTTAAATGAAAAACTGTTTTTT

V gene: TRBV5-6
D gene: .
J gene: TRBJ1-2
clone size: .
CDR3 protein: CASSPFWGGVANYGYTF
CDR3 DNA: TGTGCCAGCAGCCCATTCTGGGGGGGTGTTGCTAACTATGGCTACACCTTC

V gene: TRBV4-3
D gene: TRBD1
J gene: TRBJ1-1
clone size: .
CDR3 protein: CASSQEQGSTEAFF
CDR3 DNA: TGCGCCAGCAGCCAAGAACAGGGGAGCACTGAAGCTTTCTTC

V gene: TRBV4-3
D gene: TRBD1
J gene: TRBJ1-1
clone size: once
CDR3 protein: CASSQHDRGAEAFF
CDR3 DNA: TGCGCCAGCAGCCAGCACGACAGGGGGGCTGAAGCTTTCTTT

V gene: TRBV9
D gene: .
J gene: TRBJ2-3
clone size: .
CDR3 protein: CASSVASGPSTDTQYF
CDR3 DNA: TGTGCCAGCAGCGTAGCGTCAGGGCCTAGCACAGATACGCAGTATTTT

V gene: TRBV7-9
D gene: .
J gene: TRBJ1-1
clone size: .
CDR3 protein: CASSLGHYYTEAFF
CDR3 DNA: TGTGCCAGCAGCTTAGGGCACTATTACACTGAAGCTTTCTTT

V gene: TRBV28
D gene: .
J gene: TRBJ1-5
clone size: .
CDR3 protein: CASSAATGANQPQHF
CDR3 DNA: TGTGCCAGCTCAGCTGCCACAGGAGCTAATCAGCCCCAGCATTTT

V gene: TRBV11-2
D gene: .
J gene: TRBJ2-2
clone size: .
CDR3 protein: CASSISRVNTGELFF
CDR3 DNA: TGTGCCAGCAGCATCTCCAGGGTTAACACCGGGGAGCTGTTTTTT

V gene: TRBV6-5
D gene: .
J gene: TRBJ2-7
clone size: .
CDR3 protein: CASSYFRGTQYEQYF
CDR3 DNA: TGTGCCAGCAGTTATTTTAGGGGAACTCAATACGAGCAGTACTTC

V gene: TRBV19
D gene: TRBD2
J gene: TRBJ2-7
clone size: .
CDR3 protein: CASSLSGTSDYEQYF
CDR3 DNA: TGTGCCAGTAGCCTCAGCGGGACTAGCGATTACGAGCAGTACTTC

V gene: TRBV11-3
D gene: .
J gene: TRBJ2-3
clone size: .
CDR3 protein: CASNLSGPECTDTQYF
CDR3 DNA: TGTGCCAGCAACCTCTCGGGTCCCGAGTGCACAGATACGCAGTATTTT

V gene: TRBV7-9
D gene: TRBD1
J gene: TRBJ2-4
clone size: .
CDR3 protein: CASSSPGGQDKNIQYF
CDR3 DNA: TGTGCCAGCAGCTCCCCCGGGGGACAGGACAAAAACATTCAGTACTTC

V gene: TRBV16
D gene: .
J gene: TRBJ1-1
clone size: .
CDR3 protein: CASSQPPYMNTEAFF
CDR3 DNA: TGTGCCAGCAGCCAACCTCCTTATATGAACACTGAAGCTTTCTTT

V gene: TRBV4-3
D gene: TRBD1
J gene: TRBJ2-1
clone size: few
CDR3 protein: CASSQSTGQGHNEQFF
CDR3 DNA: TGCGCCAGCAGCCAATCGACGGGACAGGGCCACAATGAGCAGTTCTTC

V gene: TRBV12-5
D gene: TRBD2
J gene: TRBJ2-7
clone size: .
CDR3 protein: CASGDLGGEAYEQYF
CDR3 DNA: TGTGCTAGTGGGGACTTGGGAGGGGAAGCCTACGAGCAGTACTTC

V gene: TRBV6-5
D gene: .
J gene: TRBJ1-4
clone size: .
CDR3 protein: CASSWGTSTNEKLFF
CDR3 DNA: TGTGCCAGCAGTTGGGGGACTTCAACTAATGAAAAACTGTTTTTT

V gene: TRBV9
D gene: TRBD1
J gene: TRBJ1-2
clone size: .
CDR3 protein: CASSEYGQGDYGYTF
CDR3 DNA: TGTGCCAGCAGTGAATACGGACAGGGAGACTATGGCTACACCTTC

V gene: TRBV19
D gene: .
J gene: TRBJ1-4
clone size: few
CDR3 protein: CASSPTAGKAEKLFF
CDR3 DNA: TGTGCCAGTAGTCCGACCGCAGGGAAGGCTGAAAAACTGTTTTTT

V gene: TRBV2
D gene: .
J gene: TRBJ2-7
clone size: once
CDR3 protein: CASSEDQGLGYEQYF
CDR3 DNA: TGTGCCAGCAGTGAAGACCAGGGATTAGGCTACGAGCAGTACTTC

V gene: TRBV5-1
D gene: .
J gene: TRBJ1-2
clone size: few
CDR3 protein: CASSVGLEGYTF
CDR3 DNA: TGCGCCAGCAGCGTAGGACTGGAAGGCTACACCTTC

V gene: TRBV6-1
D gene: TRBD2
J gene: TRBJ2-7
clone size: .
CDR3 protein: CASSNQREPTEQYF
CDR3 DNA: TGTGCCAGCAGTAACCAGCGGGAGCCGACCGAGCAGTACTTC

V gene: TRBV7-2
D gene: TRBD2
J gene: TRBJ2-5
clone size: .
CDR3 protein: CASSPMTSRKETQYF
CDR3 DNA: TGTGCCAGCAGCCCTATGACTAGCAGAAAAGAGACCCAGTACTTC

V gene: TRBV7-2
D gene: TRBD2
J gene: TRBJ2-7
clone size: .
CDR3 protein: CASSSRGIGREGTYEQYF
CDR3 DNA: TGTGCCAGCAGCTCCCGAGGGATTGGGCGGGAGGGAACCTACGAGCAGTACTTC

V gene: TRBV27
D gene: TRBD1
J gene: TRBJ1-2
clone size: once
CDR3 protein: CASSIKPDRAYGYTF
CDR3 DNA: TGTGCCAGCAGTATAAAACCGGACAGGGCATATGGCTACACCTTC

V gene: TRBV19
D gene: .
J gene: TRBJ1-3
clone size: .
CDR3 protein: CASSIGPPPGNTIYF
CDR3 DNA: TGTGCCAGTAGTATTGGCCCACCCCCTGGAAACACCATATATTTT

V gene: TRBV6-5
D gene: TRBD1
J gene: TRBJ1-5
clone size: .
CDR3 protein: CASSQTGDHQPQHF
CDR3 DNA: TGTGCCAGCAGTCAGACAGGGGATCATCAGCCCCAGCATTTT

V gene: TRBV4-1
D gene: .
J gene: TRBJ1-4
clone size: .
CDR3 protein: CASSQAASATNEKLFF
CDR3 DNA: TGCGCCAGCAGCCAGGCGGCCAGTGCAACTAATGAAAAACTGTTTTTT

V gene: TRBV7-2
D gene: .
J gene: TRBJ1-2
clone size: once
CDR3 protein: CASSAPGAGGYTF
CDR3 DNA: TGTGCCAGCAGCGCTCCAGGGGCGGGCGGCTACACCTTC